This T cell receptor beta chain was observed in a study of T cell changes during pregnancy in multiple sclerosis. Generated by immunoSEQ multiplex PCR, the TCRdb table keeps only in-frame clones and is missing some. This table holds some 90,000 clones, more than 90% found once. In germline, CDR1 is SQVTM, CDR2 ANQGSEA. Between the trimmed V and J ends, which lost 4 bases and 4 bases, there was a span of 8 bases. CDR3 length: 12 residues. This clonotype was obtained from a female donor with multiple sclerosis, enrolled in a pregnancy study. The genes are TRBV29-1 and TRBJ1-3; possibly TRBD1 for D (5 bases). Specimen: peripheral blood, collected in the first trimester of pregnancy. The CDR3 is CSVGQIGNTIYF. DNA of the CDR3: TGCAGCGTTGGACAGATAGGAAACACCATATATTTT.